These 3 T cell receptor beta chains came from one sample sequenced in a study of T cell responses to AZD1222 COVID-19 vaccine. Assay: immunoSEQ multiplex PCR; the TCRdb copy retains only in-frame clones and omits some. The sample holds 120,000 or so clones; 88% are singletons and the top ten take 7.6%. The source material was peripheral blood, sampled on day 0 of AZD1222 vaccination. Source of these receptors: an adult in good health.

The chain recombines TRBV6-5 with TRBJ2-7, with D tentatively TRBD1 or TRBD2 (6 bases each). Germline values: CDR1 MNHEY, CDR2 SVGAGI. The V and J ends lost 6 bases and 5 bases respectively, with 14 bases between them. The CDR3 has 13 amino acids. CDR3 sequence reads: CASRLGGRNEQYF. CDR3 nucleotide sequence: TGTGCCAGCAGACTGGGGGGCCGCAACGAGCAGTACTTC.

The J gene is TRBJ2-3, the V gene TRBV7-9, with no clear D. Deletions cut 5 bases from V and 1 base from J, with 1 base between. The CDR3 length is 11 residues. In germline, CDR1 is SEHNR, CDR2 FQNEAQ (reference sequence). The CDR3 coding sequence is TGTGCCAGCAGCCGCACAGATACGCAGTATTTT. Protein product: CASSRTDTQYF. The full variable domain, with the rest looked up from reference TRBV7-9 and TRBJ2-3, is DTGVSQNPRHKITKRGQNVTFRCDPISEHNRLYWYRQTLGQGPEFLTYFQNEAQLEKSRLLSDRFSAERPKGSFSTLEIQRTEQGDSAMYLCASSRTDTQYFGPGTRLTVL.

J is TRBJ2-4 and V is TRBV4-1, with no clear D. CDR1 is MGHRA, CDR2 YSYEKL, per germline. Trimming took off 0 bases at V and 8 bases at J, with 8 bases between the two ends. The CDR3 has 13 amino acids. The CDR3 nucleotides read TGCGCCAGCAGCCAAGAGGGCCGGTACATTCAGTACTTC. Translated, it gives CASSQEGRYIQYF.